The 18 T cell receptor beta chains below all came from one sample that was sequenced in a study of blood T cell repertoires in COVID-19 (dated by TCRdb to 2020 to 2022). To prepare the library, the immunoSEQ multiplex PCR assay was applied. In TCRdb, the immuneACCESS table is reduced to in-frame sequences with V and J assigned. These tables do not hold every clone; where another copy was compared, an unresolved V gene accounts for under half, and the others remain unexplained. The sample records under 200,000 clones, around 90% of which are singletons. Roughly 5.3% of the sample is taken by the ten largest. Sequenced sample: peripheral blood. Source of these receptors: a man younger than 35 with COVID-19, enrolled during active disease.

CDR3 in DNA: TGTGCCAGCAGTTTAGGGACAGGGAGGGACGAGCAGTACTTC. It codes for CASSLGTGRDEQYF. The V and J genes are TRBV28 and TRBJ2-7; 9 bases line up with TRBD1. V lost 2 bases to trimming and J lost 5 bases; unmatched junction nucleotides: 4. The CDR3 is made up of 14 amino acids. The V gene's germline CDR1 is MDHEN and CDR2 SYDVKM.

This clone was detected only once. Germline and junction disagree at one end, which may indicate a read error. CDR3 nucleotide sequence: TGTGCCAGCAGTAGACAGGGGCGAACCGAAAAACTGCTTTTT. The encoded protein is CASSRQGRTEKLLF. The chain combines TRBV2 with TRBJ1-4; 8 positions match TRBD1. CDR1 is SNHLY and CDR2 is FYNNEI in the germline V gene. The CDR3 spans 14 residues.

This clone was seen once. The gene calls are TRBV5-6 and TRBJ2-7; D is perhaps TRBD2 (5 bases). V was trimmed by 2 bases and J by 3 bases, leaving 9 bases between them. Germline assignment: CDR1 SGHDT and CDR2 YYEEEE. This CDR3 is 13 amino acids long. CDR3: CASSFGGHYEQYF. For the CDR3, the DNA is TGTGCCAGCAGCTTCGGAGGCCACTACGAGCAGTACTTC.

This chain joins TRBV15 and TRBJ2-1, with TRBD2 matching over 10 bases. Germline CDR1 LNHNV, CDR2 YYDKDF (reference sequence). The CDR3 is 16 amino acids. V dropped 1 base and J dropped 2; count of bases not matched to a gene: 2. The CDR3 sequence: CATSRVAGGTYNEQFF. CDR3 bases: TGTGCCACCAGCAGAGTAGCGGGAGGCACCTACAATGAGCAGTTCTTC.

The CDR3 region is CASSNRDRGLGDAQPQHF. The CDR3, as DNA: TGTGCCAGCAGTAACCGGGACAGGGGCCTTGGGGACGCTCAGCCCCAGCATTTT. The J gene is TRBJ1-5, the V gene TRBV2; TRBD1 agrees at 10 bases. The germline gives CDR1 SNHLY, CDR2 FYNNEI. J lost 6 bases, V lost 5 bases, and 16 bases had no gene match. The CDR3 spans 18 residues.

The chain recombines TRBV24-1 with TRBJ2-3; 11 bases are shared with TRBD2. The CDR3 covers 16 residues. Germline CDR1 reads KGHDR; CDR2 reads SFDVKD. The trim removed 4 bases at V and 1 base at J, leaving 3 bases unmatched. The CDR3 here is CATSDPTSGGTDTQYF. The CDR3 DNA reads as TGTGCCACCAGTGACCCGACTAGCGGGGGCACAGATACGCAGTATTTT.

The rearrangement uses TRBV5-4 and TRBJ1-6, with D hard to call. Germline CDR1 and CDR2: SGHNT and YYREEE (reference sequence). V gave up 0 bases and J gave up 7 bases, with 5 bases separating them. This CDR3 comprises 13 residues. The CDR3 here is CASSLDRNSPLHF. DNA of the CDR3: TGTGCCAGCAGCTTGGACAGAAATTCACCCCTCCACTTT.

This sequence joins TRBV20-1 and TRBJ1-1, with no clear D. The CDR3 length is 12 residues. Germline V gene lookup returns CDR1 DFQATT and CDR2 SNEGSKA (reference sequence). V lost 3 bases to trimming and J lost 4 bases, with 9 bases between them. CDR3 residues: CSASFGITEAFF. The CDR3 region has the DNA TGCAGTGCTAGTTTCGGGATCACTGAAGCTTTCTTT.

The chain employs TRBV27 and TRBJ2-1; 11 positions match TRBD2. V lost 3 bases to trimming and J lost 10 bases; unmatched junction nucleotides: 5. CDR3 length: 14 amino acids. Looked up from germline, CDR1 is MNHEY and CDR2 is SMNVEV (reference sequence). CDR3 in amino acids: CASSFTGTSGEQFF. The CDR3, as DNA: TGTGCCAGCAGTTTTACCGGGACTAGCGGCGAGCAGTTCTTC.

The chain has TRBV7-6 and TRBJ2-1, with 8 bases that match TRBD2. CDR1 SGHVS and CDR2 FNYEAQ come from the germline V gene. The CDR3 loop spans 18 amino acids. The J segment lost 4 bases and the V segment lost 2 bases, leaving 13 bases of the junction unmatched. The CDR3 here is CASSLPTSESGSYNEQFF. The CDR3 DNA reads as TGTGCCAGCAGCTTACCTACTAGCGAGAGCGGGAGTTACAATGAGCAGTTCTTC.

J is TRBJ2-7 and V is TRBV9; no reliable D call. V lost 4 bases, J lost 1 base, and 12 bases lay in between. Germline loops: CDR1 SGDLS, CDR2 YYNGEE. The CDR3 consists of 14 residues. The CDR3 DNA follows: TGTGCCAGCAGCTTCAGTGTTACGTCCTACGAGCAGTACTTC. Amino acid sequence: CASSFSVTSYEQYF.

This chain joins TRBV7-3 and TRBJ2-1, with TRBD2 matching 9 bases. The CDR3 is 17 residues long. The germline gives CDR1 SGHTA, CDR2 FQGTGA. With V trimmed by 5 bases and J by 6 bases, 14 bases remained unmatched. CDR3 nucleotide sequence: TGTGCCAGCAGCGCGGGACCGGTAGCGGGAGAGGGCAATGAGCAGTTCTTC. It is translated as CASSAGPVAGEGNEQFF. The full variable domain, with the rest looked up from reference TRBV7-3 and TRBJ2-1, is GAGVSQTPSNKVTEKGKYVELRCDPISGHTALYWYRQSLGQGPEFLIYFQGTGAADDSGLPNDRFFAVRPEGSVSTLKIQRTERGDSAVYLCASSAGPVAGEGNEQFFGPGTRLTVL.

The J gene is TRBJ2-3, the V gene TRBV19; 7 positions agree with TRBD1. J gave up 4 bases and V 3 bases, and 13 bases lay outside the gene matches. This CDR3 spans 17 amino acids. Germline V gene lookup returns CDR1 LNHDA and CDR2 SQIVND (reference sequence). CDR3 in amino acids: CASSILGTVRAPDTQYF. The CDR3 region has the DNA TGTGCCAGTAGTATTTTGGGGACAGTCAGGGCTCCAGATACGCAGTATTTT.

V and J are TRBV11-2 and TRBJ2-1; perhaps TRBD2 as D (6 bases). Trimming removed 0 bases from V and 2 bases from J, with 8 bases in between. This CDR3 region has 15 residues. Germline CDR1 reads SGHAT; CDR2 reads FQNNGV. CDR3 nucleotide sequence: TGTGCCAGCAGCTTAGATGGGACTGCCTACAATGAGCAGTTCTTC. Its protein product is CASSLDGTAYNEQFF.

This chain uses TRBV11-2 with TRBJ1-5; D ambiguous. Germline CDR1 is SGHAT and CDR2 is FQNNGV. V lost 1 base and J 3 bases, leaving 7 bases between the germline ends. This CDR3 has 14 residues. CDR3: CASSLGRANQPQHF. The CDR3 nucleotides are TGTGCCAGCAGCTTAGGTAGAGCCAATCAGCCCCAGCATTTT.

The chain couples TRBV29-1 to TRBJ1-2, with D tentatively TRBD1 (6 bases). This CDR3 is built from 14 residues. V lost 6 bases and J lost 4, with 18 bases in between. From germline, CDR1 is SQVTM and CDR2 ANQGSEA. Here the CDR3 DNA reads TGCAGCGTGGGCCCGAGACAGGCGTTCTATGGCTACACCTTC. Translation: CSVGPRQAFYGYTF. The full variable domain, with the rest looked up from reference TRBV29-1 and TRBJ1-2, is SAVISQKPSRDICQRGTSLTIQCQVDSQVTMMFWYRQQPGQSLTLIATANQGSEATYESGFVIDKFPISRPNLTFSTLTVSNMSPEDSSIYLCSVGPRQAFYGYTFGSGTRLTVV.

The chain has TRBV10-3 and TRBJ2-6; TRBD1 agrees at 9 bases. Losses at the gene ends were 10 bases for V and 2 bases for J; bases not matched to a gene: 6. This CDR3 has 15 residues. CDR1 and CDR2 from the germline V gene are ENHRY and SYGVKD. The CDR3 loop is CATQTGGPGANVLTF. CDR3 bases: TGTGCCACTCAAACAGGGGGCCCTGGGGCCAACGTCCTGACTTTC.

CDR3 sequence: CASSERTSGRDNEQFF. The CDR3, as DNA: TGTGCCAGCAGCGAAAGGACTAGCGGGAGAGACAATGAGCAGTTCTTC. The rearrangement uses TRBV9 and TRBJ2-1; 13 nucleotides align to TRBD2. V was clipped by 3 bases and J by 5 bases; unmatched bases: 5. Germline CDR1 reads SGDLS; CDR2 reads YYNGEE. The CDR3 has 16 residues.